The text below deals with one T cell receptor beta chain. CDR3 length: 14 amino acids. Germline V gene data show CDR1 as WNHNN and CDR2 as SYGVQD (reference sequence). The V gene lost 2 bases and the J gene lost 4 bases, with 11 bases spanning the gap. The data were obtained in a study of cytomegalovirus exposure and HLA in healthy donors. Study at large: Among over 300 genotyped donors, 65% to 90% fell in the Caucasian-associated ancestry cluster.

In the PCR, 60 Vbeta and 13 Jbeta primers were used. Only in-frame clones appear in the TCRdb table, and some are missing; sequencing was by immunoSEQ multiplex PCR. The sample includes 100,000 to 150,000 clones, 83% seen only once; the top ten take approximately 3.6%. The sample taken for sequencing was PBMCs. The chain uses TRBV10-1 and TRBJ1-1; D possibly corresponds to TRBD1 (5 bases). The sequence was collected from a woman aged 40 to 50 in good health and CMV-seropositive. CDR3 sequence reads: CASSEGGSVTEAFF. The DNA of the CDR3 is TGCGCCAGCAGTGAGGGGGGGTCGGTCACTGAAGCTTTCTTT.